These 32 T cell receptor beta chains came from one sample sequenced in a study of tissue T cells after allogeneic stem cell transplantation. Assay used: immunoSEQ multiplex PCR; TCRdb lists only in-frame clones, some missing. This sample has about 21,000 clones, with around 70% found just once. Input material: blood. Every receptor here comes from a female BALB/c mouse in good health. The strain bears MHC haplotype H2-d.

For this clone: Here the gene names and germline are mouse. The CDR3 end lies 1 residue beyond the end of the read and is filled in from the germline J gene. This sequence joins TRBV14 and TRBJ1-1; D is unclear. This CDR3 comprises 12 residues. With 2 bases removed from V and 4 bases from J, the gap between germline ends came to 6 bases. Per germline, CDR1 SGHDT and CDR2 FRDEAV. CDR3 loop: CASSFRGTEVFF. The CDR3 DNA, read in part, is TGTGCCAGCAGTTTTCGAGGCACAGAAGTCTTC.

Concerning this clone: Gene names and germline match the mouse. The sequenced fragment ends 1 residue before the CDR3 boundary, so the rest is inferred from the germline J gene. The chain recombines TRBV2 with TRBJ1-3; D is uncertain. Germline-derived CDR1 and CDR2 are LGHNA and YSYQKL. V shed 0 bases and J shed 3 bases, with 9 bases lying between them. This CDR3 spans 15 amino acids. This chain's CDR3 is CASSQDGRDGNTLYF. The DNA read from the CDR3 is TGTGCCAGCAGCCAAGATGGAAGGGATGGAAATACGCTCTAT.

As concerns this clone: Any gene name here is a mouse gene name. The read finishes 1 residue shy of the CDR3 end, and the germline J gene is used to complete it. The gene calls are TRBV20 and TRBJ2-1; 9 bases agree with TRBD1. Germline V CDR1 and CDR2: GFQATS, STVNSAI. With 2 bases clipped from V and 6 bases from J, the junction kept 2 bases outside the gene matches. This CDR3 region has 13 residues. CDR3 in amino acids: CGARRDRAAEQFF. Incomplete CDR3 DNA: TGTGGTGCTAGGCGGGACAGGGCTGCTGAGCAGTTC.

This clone was detected a few times. Genes here carry mouse names. The covered CDR3 bases are TGTGCCAGCAGCCGACTGGGGGGGCGCGCAGAAACGCTGTAT. The encoded protein is CASSRLGGRAETLY. The entire CDR3 is CASSRLGGRAETLYF. The chain is built from TRBV4 and TRBJ2-3, with TRBD2 identical over 12 bases. Read coverage stops 1 residue before the CDR3 terminus; the germline J gene supplies the remainder. V lost 5 bases, J lost 3 bases, and 3 bases stayed unmatched. The CDR3 extends over 15 amino acids. Germline V CDR1 and CDR2: LGHDT, YNNKQL (reference sequence). The complete variable domain, with remaining parts taken from reference TRBV4 and TRBJ2-3, reads ETAVFQTPNYHVTQVGNEVSFNCKQTLGHDTMYWYKQDSKKLLKIMFSYNNKQLIVNETVPRRFSPQSSDKAHLNLRIKSVEPEDSAVYLCASSRLGGRAETLYFGSGTRLTVL.

Notes on this clone: The germline and genes are mouse ones. The read terminates 1 residue ahead of where the CDR3 ends, so the germline J gene completes it. The rearrangement links TRBV13-1 to TRBJ2-7; 12 bases are shared with TRBD2. CDR1 and CDR2 (germline): NSHNY, SYGAGN. CDR3 length: 14 amino acids. Trimming at V came to 3 bases and at J to 2 bases, leaving 0 bases not matched to a gene. CDR3 sequence: CASSGTGGAYEQYF. The DNA read from the CDR3 is TGTGCCAGCAGTGGGACTGGGGGGGCCTATGAACAGTAC.

This clone has just a few counts. Germline and genes: mouse. CDR3 DNA (partial): TGTGCCAGCAGCCACGGACACCGGGAACAGTAC. Translating gives CASSHGHREQY. The whole CDR3 is CASSHGHREQYF. The gene calls are TRBV2 and TRBJ2-7; TRBD1 is a possible D gene (5 bases). The read falls 1 residue short of the CDR3 end, and the missing part is taken from the germline J gene. The CDR3 totals 12 residues. Germline V gene data show CDR1 as LGHNA and CDR2 as YSYQKL. Trimming shortened V by 3 bases and J by 7 bases, and 10 bases separated the two germline ends.

Of note for this clone: Genes and germline come from the mouse. The read ends 1 residue shy of where the CDR3 ends; the end is completed using the germline J gene. The V and J genes are TRBV19 and TRBJ1-4; D perhaps matches TRBD1 (5 bases). The V gene's germline CDR1 is FNHDT and CDR2 SITEND (reference sequence). V gave up 1 base and J gave up 3 bases, with 10 bases separating them. The CDR3 has 15 residues. The sequenced CDR3 bases are TGTGCCAGCAGTATAAGGTGGGGCCCCAACGAAAGATTATTT. This encodes CASSIRWGPNERLF. Given in full, the CDR3 is CASSIRWGPNERLFF.

About this clone itself: The germline and genes are mouse ones. From the germline J gene comes the end of the CDR3, since the read stops 1 residue before it. The chain is built from TRBV3 and TRBJ2-7; 10 nucleotides agree with TRBD2. This CDR3 region has 15 residues. V was clipped by 1 base and J by 7 bases; unmatched bases: 7. From germline, CDR1 is SNHLY and CDR2 FYNGKV (reference sequence). The DNA read from the CDR3 is TGTGCCAGCAGCTTAGGGGCTGGGGGGGCGCGGGAACAGTAC. It codes for CASSLGAGGAREQY. The whole CDR3 is CASSLGAGGAREQYF.

Regarding this clone: The gene names given are mouse names. The read falls 1 residue short of the CDR3 end, and the missing part is taken from the germline J gene. The V call is TRBV19, the J call TRBJ2-5; 10 bases are a match to TRBD1. Germline V gene lookup returns CDR1 FNHDT and CDR2 SITEND (reference sequence). V dropped 4 bases and J dropped 6; count of bases not matched to a gene: 5. This CDR3 is 14 amino acids long. CDR3 DNA (partial): TGTGCCAGCAGTCCCGGGACAGGGGCCGACACCCAGTAC. The encoded protein is CASSPGTGADTQY. The entire CDR3 sequence reads CASSPGTGADTQYF.

Comment on this clone: Gene names refer to mouse genes. The read gets to within 1 residue of the CDR3 end, and the germline J gene fills in the rest. V and J are TRBV5 and TRBJ2-7, with D uncertain. Germline lookup yields CDR1 LGHNA and CDR2 YNLKQL (reference sequence). The V gene lost 4 bases and the J gene lost 0 bases, with 7 bases spanning the gap. CDR3 length: 13 residues. The covered CDR3 bases are TGTGCCAGCAGCCCCCAAAGCTCCTATGAACAGTAC. Encoded protein: CASSPQSSYEQY. The whole CDR3 region reads CASSPQSSYEQYF.

Note on this clone: Here the gene names and germline are mouse. Read data end 1 residue before the CDR3 end; the end is taken from the germline J gene. The rearrangement joins TRBV31 to TRBJ2-5, with 14 nucleotides matching TRBD2. The CDR3 length is 17 residues. Germline V gene data show CDR1 as GKSSPN and CDR2 as SITVG. The J segment lost 1 base and the V segment lost 7 bases, leaving 10 bases of the junction unmatched. The CDR3 bases that were read are TGTGCCTCCCCCCCGGGACTGGGGGGGCGCTACCAAGACACCCAGTAC. It codes for CASPPGLGGRYQDTQY. The whole CDR3 sequence is CASPPGLGGRYQDTQYF.

As for this clone: Gene names and germline match the mouse. The read comes to an end 1 residue before the CDR3 does, leaving the germline J gene to fill in the end. The chain links TRBV4 to TRBJ2-2, with a possible D match to TRBD1 (5 bases). The CDR3 length is 13 residues. Germline V gives CDR1 LGHDT, CDR2 YNNKQL (reference sequence). The V and J ends lost 3 bases and 5 bases respectively, with 7 bases between them. CDR3 in amino acids: CASSYQGTGQLYF. The covered CDR3 bases are TGTGCCAGCAGCTACCAGGGAACCGGGCAGCTCTAC.

As to this clone: Gene labels here are mouse ones. Read data end 1 residue before the CDR3 end; the end is taken from the germline J gene. The genes are TRBV1 and TRBJ2-1, with D possibly matching TRBD1 (6 bases). Germline V gene data show CDR1 as NSQYPW and CDR2 as LRSPGD (reference sequence). The CDR3 totals 14 residues. Trimming removed 4 bases from V and 0 bases from J, with 7 bases in between. The CDR3 sequence: CTCSDRVNYAEQFF. CDR3 bases read: TGCACCTGCAGTGACAGGGTTAACTATGCTGAGCAGTTC.

With respect to this clone: Gene names refer to mouse genes. Read data end 1 residue before the CDR3 end; the end is taken from the germline J gene. V gene TRBV13-2 combines with J gene TRBJ1-3; 9 nucleotides match TRBD1. The V gene end was trimmed by 4 bases and the J gene end by 0 bases; junction bases not matched to a gene: 2. Germline CDR1 and CDR2: NNHNN and SYGAGS (reference sequence). This CDR3 spans 15 amino acids. CDR3 DNA (partial): TGTGCCAGCGGTCCGGGACAGGGTTCTGGAAATACGCTCTAT. It translates to CASGPGQGSGNTLY. The CDR3 as a whole reads CASGPGQGSGNTLYF.

Regarding this clone: Genes and germline are mouse. The read is 1 residue too short to cover the CDR3 end, so that end is filled in from the germline J gene. This sequence joins TRBV13-3 and TRBJ1-2; 8 bases map to TRBD1. V trimming: 2 bases; J trimming: 2 bases; junction bases outside the gene matches: 2. CDR1 NNHDY and CDR2 SYVADS come from the germline V gene. The CDR3 covers 14 residues. This CDR3 is CASSDRDRNSDYTF. The sequenced part of the CDR3 DNA is TGTGCCAGCAGTGACCGGGACAGGAACTCCGACTACACC.

This clone was seen a handful of times. These gene names are mouse names. The CDR3 end falls 1 residue outside the read, so it is completed with the germline J gene. V is TRBV1 and J is TRBJ2-2; tentatively, D is TRBD1 (6 bases). There are 14 residues in the CDR3. V shed 4 bases and J shed 4 bases, with 10 bases lying between them. CDR1 is NSQYPW and CDR2 is LRSPGD in the germline V gene (reference sequence). CDR3 in amino acids: CTCSGTVGTGQLYF. The sequenced part of the CDR3 DNA is TGCACCTGCAGTGGGACAGTGGGCACCGGGCAGCTCTAC.

Comment on this clone: Gene names are the mouse ones. The CDR3 end falls 1 residue outside the read, so it is completed with the germline J gene. V is TRBV5 and J is TRBJ2-5; a possible D gene is TRBD2 (6 bases). The CDR3 spans 13 residues. The germline V gene has CDR1 LGHNA and CDR2 YNLKQL (reference sequence). Trimming stripped 2 bases from V and 4 bases from J, with 7 bases between. The DNA read from the CDR3 is TGTGCCAGCAGCCAACGGGGGGAAGACACCCAGTAC. Encoded protein: CASSQRGEDTQY. The CDR3 as a whole reads CASSQRGEDTQYF.

With regard to this clone: These gene names are mouse names. CDR3 DNA (partial): TGTGCTAGCAGTTTTCTGGCAGGGTATAACAACCAGGCTCCGCTT. Protein: CASSFLAGYNNQAPL. The whole CDR3 is CASSFLAGYNNQAPLF. J is TRBJ1-5 and V is TRBV29, with TRBD1 as a possible D gene (5 bases). Sequencing ends 1 residue short of the CDR3 end; the germline J gene provides the rest. The CDR3 length is 16 residues. The V end was cut by 3 bases, the J end by 0 bases, with 12 bases between. Germline V CDR1 and CDR2: MSHET, SYDVDS.

This clone was recorded a few times. Germline and genes: mouse. The CDR3 bases that were read are TGTGCCAGCAGTATAGTAAGACAGGGCGGCGAAAGATTATTT. Translating it yields CASSIVRQGGERLF. The CDR3 in full is CASSIVRQGGERLFF. The chain recombines TRBV19 with TRBJ1-4; 7 bases are shared with TRBD1. The CDR3 extends 1 residue past the end of the read, so its final part is completed from the germline J gene. V lost 0 bases, J lost 7 bases, and 6 bases stayed unmatched. The germline V gene has CDR1 FNHDT and CDR2 SITEND (reference sequence). CDR3 size: 15 residues.

As for this clone: Germline and genes: mouse. Read coverage stops 1 residue before the CDR3 terminus; the germline J gene supplies the remainder. The chain combines TRBV4 with TRBJ2-4, with a possible D match to TRBD2 (5 bases). Germline V gives CDR1 LGHDT, CDR2 YNNKQL (reference sequence). The CDR3 spans 14 residues. Trimming cost V 5 bases and J 0 bases, with 9 bases left between them. This CDR3 is CASSRLTSQNTLYF. The DNA read from the CDR3 is TGTGCCAGCAGCAGACTGACTAGTCAAAACACCTTGTAC.

This clone was detected only once. Any gene name here is a mouse gene name. The CDR3 end is not reached by the read, which stops 1 residue before it; the germline J gene fills it in. The V and J genes are TRBV20 and TRBJ2-4; weak D call: TRBD1 (5 bases). The CDR3 spans 15 residues. Trimming took 3 bases from V and 0 from J, leaving 13 bases between them. Germline-derived CDR1 and CDR2 are GFQATS and STVNSAI. CDR3: CGASQGGGSQNTLYF. The CDR3 DNA, read in part, is TGTGGTGCTAGTCAGGGAGGTGGGAGTCAAAACACCTTGTAC.

A word on this clone: The gene names here belong to mouse. The read gets to within 1 residue of the CDR3 end, and the germline J gene fills in the rest. The chain employs TRBV5 and TRBJ2-4; D perhaps matches TRBD1 (5 bases). Trimming removed 0 bases from V and 0 bases from J, with 10 bases in between. CDR1 is LGHNA, CDR2 YNLKQL, per germline (reference sequence). The CDR3 has 16 residues. CDR3 protein: CASSQDADISQNTLYF. The DNA read from the CDR3 is TGTGCCAGCAGCCAAGATGCGGACATTAGTCAAAACACCTTGTAC.

About this clone itself: Gene names are the mouse ones. CDR3 sequence: CASSDPGQGAPEVFF. CDR3 DNA, as far as it was read: TGTGCCAGCAGTGACCCGGGACAGGGCGCCCCAGAAGTCTTC. J is TRBJ1-1 and V is TRBV13-1; 9 bases are shared with TRBD1. The read stops 1 residue short of the end of the CDR3; the missing end is completed from the germline J gene. V lost 2 bases to trimming and J lost 6 bases; unmatched junction nucleotides: 8. The CDR3 totals 15 residues. CDR1 is NSHNY and CDR2 is SYGAGN in the germline V gene.

A remark on this clone: Germline and genes: mouse. The CDR3 end falls 1 residue outside the read, so it is completed with the germline J gene. The rearrangement uses TRBV13-2 and TRBJ2-3; 8 positions agree with TRBD2. The V and J ends lost 1 base and 1 base, in that order; junction bases with no gene match: 2. This CDR3 is built from 15 residues. Germline CDR1 and CDR2: NNHNN and SYGAGS (reference sequence). The CDR3 protein is CASGDLGGGAETLYF. CDR3 DNA, as far as it was read: TGTGCCAGCGGTGATCTGGGGGGTGGTGCAGAAACGCTGTAT.

About this clone itself: Germline and genes: mouse. The read gets to within 1 residue of the CDR3 end, and the germline J gene fills in the rest. This rearrangement joins TRBV5 to TRBJ2-1, with 7 bases lining up with TRBD2. The CDR3 has 14 amino acids. CDR1 is LGHNA and CDR2 is YNLKQL in the germline V gene (reference sequence). V shed 4 bases and J 3 bases; nucleotides not matched to a gene: 3. The CDR3 region is CASSPRLGYAEQFF. The covered CDR3 bases are TGTGCCAGCAGCCCCCGACTGGGCTATGCTGAGCAGTTC.

About this clone itself: Mouse germline and gene names are used. The read comes to an end 1 residue before the CDR3 does, leaving the germline J gene to fill in the end. This sequence joins TRBV14 and TRBJ2-4; tentative D call: TRBD2 (6 bases). Looked up from germline, CDR1 is SGHDT and CDR2 is FRDEAV. This CDR3 has 15 amino acids. V was trimmed by 1 base and J by 0 bases, leaving 9 bases between them. CDR3 bases read: TGTGCCAGCAGTTTCGGTGGGACTAGTCAAAACACCTTGTAC. This sequence encodes CASSFGGTSQNTLY. The full CDR3 reads CASSFGGTSQNTLYF.

Note on this clone: Germline and genes: mouse. Read sequence stops 1 residue before the CDR3 end, and the germline J gene provides the missing end. In the same sample, other DNA sequences code for this CDR3. The chain has TRBV13-3 and TRBJ2-2, with unresolved D. Germline V lookup: CDR1 NNHDY, CDR2 SYVADS. Trimming pared 4 bases from V and 1 base from J, leaving 8 bases between. This CDR3 is 14 amino acids long. The part of the CDR3 DNA that was read is TGTGCCAGCAGTATTGAGGGAAACACCGGGCAGCTCTAC. Its translation: CASSIEGNTGQLY. The full CDR3 is CASSIEGNTGQLYF. Filled out from reference TRBV13-3 and TRBJ2-2, the complete variable domain reads EAAVTQSPRSKVAVTGGKVTLSCHQTNNHDYMYWYRQDTGHGLRLIHYSYVADSTEKGDIPDGYKASRPSQENFSLILELASLSQTAVYFCASSIEGNTGQLYFGEGSKLTVL.

As to this clone: Germline and genes: mouse. The read halts 1 residue ahead of the CDR3 end, with the missing end drawn from the germline J gene. The chain employs TRBV2 and TRBJ2-3, with 10 bases aligning to TRBD2. V was pared by 1 base and J by 5 bases, with 0 bases of the junction left unmatched. This CDR3 spans 14 amino acids. Germline V gene lookup returns CDR1 LGHNA and CDR2 YSYQKL. CDR3 in amino acids: CASSQGTGGETLYF. The CDR3 DNA, read in part, is TGTGCCAGCAGCCAAGGGACTGGGGGAGAAACGCTGTAT.

With respect to this clone: Gene names refer to mouse genes. The part of the CDR3 DNA that was read is TGTGCTAGCAGTAGGACAGGGGACACAGAAGTCTTC. Protein sequence: CASSRTGDTEVF. The CDR3 as a whole reads CASSRTGDTEVFF. J is TRBJ1-1 and V is TRBV17, with 8 positions matching TRBD1. The DNA ends 1 residue before the CDR3 does, and the rest of the CDR3 is filled in from the germline J gene. Trimming removed 3 bases from V and 3 bases from J; junction bases left unmatched: 0. Germline V lookup: CDR1 MNHDT, CDR2 YYDKIL. The CDR3 consists of 13 residues.

Only a few counts were recorded for this clone. Genes here carry mouse names. From the germline J gene comes the end of the CDR3, since the read stops 1 residue before it. The rearrangement uses TRBV4 and TRBJ2-7; D is unresolved. CDR1 and CDR2 (germline): LGHDT, YNNKQL (reference sequence). The CDR3 loop spans 13 amino acids. Trimming pared 4 bases from V and 0 bases from J, leaving 7 bases between. The DNA read from the CDR3 is TGTGCCAGCAGCTCCCGGAGCTCCTATGAACAGTAC. It is translated as CASSSRSSYEQY. The full-length CDR3 reads as CASSSRSSYEQYF.

The table lists this clone with a few counts. All gene names here are mouse names. The CDR3 extends 1 residue past the end of the read, so its final part is completed from the germline J gene. The chain recombines TRBV19 with TRBJ1-5; the D gene is possibly TRBD1 (5 bases). The V end lost 5 bases, the J end lost 3 bases, and 12 bases lay between the germline ends. Germline CDR1 and CDR2: FNHDT and SITEND (reference sequence). This CDR3 has 14 amino acids. CDR3 DNA (partial): TGTGCCAGCAGCACGGGACGGGTCAACCAGGCTCCGCTT. Amino acids: CASSTGRVNQAPL. The whole CDR3 sequence is CASSTGRVNQAPLF.

Comment on this clone: All gene names here are mouse names. The CDR3 is cut off 1 residue early in the read; its end comes from the germline J gene. This rearrangement joins TRBV5 to TRBJ1-6; TRBD1 might be the D (6 bases). Being an ORF, TRBJ1-6 has a function that is uncertain. The CDR3 runs to 15 residues. Germline-derived CDR1 and CDR2 are LGHNA and YNLKQL (reference sequence). V was clipped by 1 base and J by 6 bases, with 10 bases between them. This chain's CDR3 is CASSQAGAGNSPLYF. The covered CDR3 bases are TGTGCCAGCAGCCAAGCGGGGGCGGGTAATTCGCCCCTCTAC.